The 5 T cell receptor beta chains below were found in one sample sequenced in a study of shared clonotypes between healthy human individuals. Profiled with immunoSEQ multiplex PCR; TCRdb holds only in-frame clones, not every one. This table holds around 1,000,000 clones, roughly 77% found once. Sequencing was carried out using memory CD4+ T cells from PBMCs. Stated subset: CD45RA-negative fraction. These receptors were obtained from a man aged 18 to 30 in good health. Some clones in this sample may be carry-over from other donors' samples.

As DNA, the CDR3 is TGTGCCAGCAGCTTATTCCAGGCAGACACCGGGGAGCTGTTTTTT. Residues: CASSLFQADTGELFF. The rearrangement joins TRBV7-6 to TRBJ2-2; D not certain. Looked up from germline, CDR1 is SGHVS and CDR2 is FNYEAQ. The CDR3 is made up of 15 amino acids. V lost 2 bases, J lost 3 bases, and 10 bases lay in between.

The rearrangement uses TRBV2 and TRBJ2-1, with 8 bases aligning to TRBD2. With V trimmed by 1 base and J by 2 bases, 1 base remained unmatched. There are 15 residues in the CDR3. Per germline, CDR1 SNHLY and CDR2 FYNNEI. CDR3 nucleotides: TGTGCCAGCAGTGAAGAGCGGGAGCCCTACAATGAGCAGTTCTTC. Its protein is CASSEEREPYNEQFF.

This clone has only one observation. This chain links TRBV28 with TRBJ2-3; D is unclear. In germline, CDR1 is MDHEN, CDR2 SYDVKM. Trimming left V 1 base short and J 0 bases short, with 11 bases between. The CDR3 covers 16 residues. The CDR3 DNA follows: TGTGCCAGCAGTTTATACGGGCGGAGTAGCACAGATACGCAGTATTTT. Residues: CASSLYGRSSTDTQYF.

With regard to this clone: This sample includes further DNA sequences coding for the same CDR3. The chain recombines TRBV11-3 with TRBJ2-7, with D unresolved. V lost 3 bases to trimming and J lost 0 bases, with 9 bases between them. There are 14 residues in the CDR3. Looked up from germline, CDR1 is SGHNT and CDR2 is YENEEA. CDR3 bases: TGTGCCAGCAGCTTGGGCGGCAGCTCCTACGAGCAGTACTTC. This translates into CASSLGGSSYEQYF.

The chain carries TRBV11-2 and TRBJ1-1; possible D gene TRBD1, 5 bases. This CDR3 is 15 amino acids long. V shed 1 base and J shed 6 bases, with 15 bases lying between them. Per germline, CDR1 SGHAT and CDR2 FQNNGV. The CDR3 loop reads CASSLGFNRFAEAFF. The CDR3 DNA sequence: TGTGCCAGCAGCTTAGGATTTAACAGGTTCGCTGAAGCTTTCTTT.